Sequencing of this TCR beta chain was carried out in a study of shared clonotypes between healthy human individuals. Selected positively for CCR7 and CD45RO-negative, naive CD8 cells excluded terminally differentiated effector memory CD45RA+ cells. None of the donors, who were healthy HIV-negative adults, had recently had acute infections or vaccinations. For every subset, genomic DNA was evenly distributed across several immunoSEQ plates. Sequencing used immunoSEQ multiplex PCR; TCRdb keeps in-frame clones, though not all of them. The sample lists about 680,000 clones, 92% occurring once. Study-wide results and caveats: Few donors restricted represented genetic and exposure-history diversity.

Regarding this clone: What it binds is unknown.

The CDR3 sequence is 15 residues long. Deletions cut 7 bases from V and 8 bases from J, with 23 bases between. From germline, CDR1 is SNHLY and CDR2 FYNNEI. The chain is built from TRBV2 and TRBJ1-2, with a possible D match to TRBD1 (6 bases). The TCR sequence derives from a young man in good health. Sequencing input: naive CD8+ T cells sorted from blood. This CDR3 reads CASIPPEGGAEGYTF. The DNA of the CDR3 is TGTGCCAGCATCCCCCCGGAAGGGGGGGCGGAAGGCTACACCTTC.